This T cell receptor (beta chain) was sequenced during a study of shared T cell receptors in the human thymus. Using immunoSEQ multiplex PCR, the repertoire was profiled, and TCRdb retains in-frame clones only, with some absent. The data show some 720,000 clones, over 75% seen once. Trimming removed 6 bases from V and 5 bases from J, with 9 bases in between. Looked up from germline, CDR1 is SNHLY and CDR2 is FYNNEI. The length of the CDR3 is 12 residues. This clone was recorded once. These data were also reused for a study on human thymus T cells. That paper notes: Thymic tissue was derived from resections collected during corrective heart surgery. Use of V and J genes seemed skewed within the thymic and blood repertoires. Related work found strong thymic repertoire overlap between unrelated individuals.

The genes are TRBV2 and TRBJ2-3; D not certain. The origin of this receptor is a boy in the first two years of life with a congenital heart defect. Sequenced material: thymocytes. The CDR3 DNA reads TGTGCCAGCAGCGTGCGGAGAGATACGCAGTATTTT. This translates into CASSVRRDTQYF. Full variable domain (missing parts from reference TRBV2 and TRBJ2-3): EPEVTQTPSHQVTQMGQEVILRCVPISNHLYFYWYRQILGQKVEFLVSFYNNEISEKSEIFDDQFSVERPDGSNFTLKIRSTKLEDSAMYFCASSVRRDTQYFGPGTRLTVL.